This T cell receptor beta chain was sequenced for a study of shared clonotypes between healthy human individuals. The study, taken as a whole, reports: The expectation was that sequencing depth would affect clonotype sharing among donors.

This clone was counted a single time. Its cognate antigen is unknown. The CDR3 has 12 amino acids. CDR1 and CDR2 from the germline V gene are SQVTM and ANQGSEA. V was pared by 6 bases and J by 1 base, with 9 bases between. TCRdb's copy holds only in-frame clones and misses some; the assay was immunoSEQ multiplex PCR. This table has more than 2,000,000 clones, over 90% appearing once. Input material: naive CD4+ T cells from PBMCs. Subset specified: CD45RA+ positively selected. The receptor was derived from a man aged 18 to 29 in good health. Some clones in this sample may be carry-over from other donors' samples. This chain uses TRBV29-1 with TRBJ1-1; a weak D match, TRBD1 (5 bases). The CDR3 sequence is CSVGAKNTEAFF. CDR3 sequence (DNA): TGCAGCGTAGGGGCTAAGAACACTGAAGCTTTCTTT.